Listed below are T cell receptor beta chains from one sample, sequenced in a study of blood T cell repertoires in COVID-19. Some clones are missing from TCRdb's copy, which holds only in-frame ones; the method was immunoSEQ multiplex PCR. Among approximately 23,000 clones listed, 90% were seen once. The sample comprised peripheral blood. These receptors were collected from a man aged 65 to 85 with acute or convalescent COVID-19. Both conserved end residues are part of each CDR3. A D gene is named only where the DNA matches it firmly. Only some rows state a clone size, as once, few, many or a class for expanded clones.

clone_size d_call j_call v_call cdr3_nt cdr3_aa
. . TRBJ2-2 TRBV12-3/TRBV12-4 TGTGCCAGCAATCCCAGTGGCACCGGGGAGCTGTTTTTT CASNPSGTGELFF
. . TRBJ1-4 TRBV5-1 TGCGCCAGCAGCTTGGCACTTACAACTAATGAAAAACTGTTTTTT CASSLALTTNEKLFF
once . TRBJ1-6 TRBV9 TGTGCCAGCAGCGTAAAGACAGCAAATTCACCCCTCCACTTT CASSVKTANSPLHF
. TRBD2 TRBJ2-1 TRBV4-3 TGCGCCAGCAGCCCCGGGACTAGAGGATGGGAGCAGTTCTTC CASSPGTRGWEQFF
. . TRBJ1-1 TRBV4-3 TGCGCCAGCAGCCAAACGACAGGATCGGTCCTCCCTGAAGCTTTCTTT CASSQTTGSVLPEAFF
. TRBD2 TRBJ2-2 TRBV5-1 TGCGCCAGCAGCTTGTCACGGGAGGCGGGCACCGGGGAGCTGTTTTTT CASSLSREAGTGELFF
. TRBD2 TRBJ2-2 TRBV5-4 TGTGCCAGCAGCAACCTAGCGGCCACGAACACCGGGGAGCTGTTTTTT CASSNLAATNTGELFF
. TRBD1 TRBJ1-2 TRBV6-5 TGTGCCAGCAGAAACCCGGGACAGGGGGCGCGTGGCTACACCTTC CASRNPGQGARGYTF
once . TRBJ2-2 TRBV19 TGTGCCAGTAGTAATGGCAGGAACACCGGGGAGCTGTTTTTT CASSNGRNTGELFF
. . TRBJ2-2 TRBV7-2 TGTGCCAGCAGCCCCCGCTCCAGTTTTACCGGGGAGCTGTTTTTT CASSPRSSFTGELFF
. . TRBJ2-7 TRBV18 TGTGCCAGCTCACCGCAGAAAGACTACGAGCAGTACTTC CASSPQKDYEQYF
. . TRBJ2-5 TRBV12-3/TRBV12-4 TGTGCCAGCAGTTTATCCGAGTTAGAGACCCAGTACTTC CASSLSELETQYF
. TRBD2 TRBJ2-2 TRBV18 TGTGCCAGCTCACCAGGCTTCGGGGGGACCGGGGAGCTGTTTTTT CASSPGFGGTGELFF
. . TRBJ2-2 TRBV19 TGTGCCAGTAGTTACTGGGGCCCGGCCGGGGAGCTGTTTTTT CASSYWGPAGELFF
. TRBD1 TRBJ2-7 TRBV18 TGTGCCAGCTCACCGCCGGGACAGGGCGGTTACGAGCAGTACTTC CASSPPGQGGYEQYF
. . TRBJ1-5 TRBV6-5 TGTGCCAGTCATCAGGGGACGAAAATCAATCAGCCCCAGCATTTT CASHQGTKINQPQHF
once TRBD2 TRBJ2-1 TRBV6-5 TGTGCCAGCAGTTACTTACTCCCAAGCGGGAGGGCCGGGAAGTTCTTC CASSYLLPSGRAGKFF
. TRBD2 TRBJ2-1 TRBV19 TGTGCCAGTGGGACTAGCGGGAGTAGTGAGCAGTTCTTC CASGTSGSSEQFF
. . TRBJ2-2 TRBV15 TGTGCCACCAGCAGAGACAGGTTGGGCACCGGGGAGCTGTTTTTT CATSRDRLGTGELFF
. TRBD1 TRBJ1-2 TRBV5-6 TGTGCCAGCAGCCCCGACCCAGGACAGGGTGGTTATGGCTACACCTTC CASSPDPGQGGYGYTF
. . TRBJ1-2 TRBV7-6 TGTGCCAGCAGCCTTAGGGGTGGGGTAGGGGGAAACTATGGCTACACCTTC CASSLRGGVGGNYGYTF
. TRBD2 TRBJ2-3 TRBV7-2 TGTGCCAGCAGCTTAGAACTAGCGGGGGGCAAAGATACGCAGTATTTT CASSLELAGGKDTQYF
. . TRBJ2-7 TRBV13 TGTGCCAGCAGCTTAGAGCGATGGGGCCACGAGCAGTACTTC CASSLERWGHEQYF
. . TRBJ1-6 TRBV7-2 TGTGCCAGCAGCTCCCGACACAATTCACCCCTCCACTTT CASSSRHNSPLHF